This entry lists 30 T cell receptor beta chains sequenced from one sample in a study of cytomegalovirus exposure and HLA in healthy donors. Measured with immunoSEQ multiplex PCR; TCRdb has only the in-frame clones, and not every one. The sample has around 130,000 clones; almost 90% are singletons. The specimen sequenced was PBMCs. All receptors derive from a man aged 25-40 years in good health and CMV-seronegative.

This clone has a single count. V gene TRBV19 combines with J gene TRBJ1-3; D gene ambiguous. From germline, CDR1 is LNHDA and CDR2 SQIVND (reference sequence). V was trimmed by 6 bases and J by 0 bases, leaving 12 bases between them. This CDR3 has 15 amino acids. In nucleotides, the CDR3 is TGTGCCAGTAGACGAAAAGGGAGCTCTGGAAACACCATATATTTT. The encoded protein is CASRRKGSSGNTIYF.

V gene TRBV18 combines with J gene TRBJ2-1, with D possibly matching TRBD1 (5 bases). Trimming left V 4 bases short and J 1 base short, with 8 bases between. Germline V lookup: CDR1 KGHSH, CDR2 LQKENI. CDR3 length: 14 amino acids. The CDR3 bases are TGTGCCAGCTCACAACAGGATTCCTACAATGAGCAGTTCTTC. This codes for CASSQQDSYNEQFF. Filled out from reference TRBV18 and TRBJ2-1, the complete variable domain reads NAGVMQNPRHLVRRRGQEARLRCSPMKGHSHVYWYRQLPEEGLKFMVYLQKENIIDESGMPKERFSAEFPKEGPSILRIQQVVRGDSAAYFCASSQQDSYNEQFFGPGTRLTVL.

The CDR3 coding sequence is TGTGCCAGCAGCTTATACGGGGGAGTAACGGATGGCTACACCTTC. This gives the protein CASSLYGGVTDGYTF. The chain carries TRBV7-2 and TRBJ1-2; D may be TRBD1 (5 bases). There are 15 residues in the CDR3. V gave up 2 bases and J gave up 6 bases, with 16 bases separating them. Germline values: CDR1 SGHTA, CDR2 FQGNSA.

This chain uses TRBV6-1 with TRBJ1-5; 7 nucleotides align to TRBD1. CDR3 length: 16 amino acids. Trimming removed 1 base from V and 4 bases from J; junction bases left unmatched: 7. Germline CDR1 and CDR2: MNHNS and SASEGT. CDR3 sequence reads: CASSEVFPGQNQPQHF. The CDR3 nucleotides are TGTGCCAGCAGTGAAGTGTTTCCGGGACAGAATCAGCCCCAGCATTTT.

This clone appeared a single time. CDR3 bases: TGTGCCAGCGGCCCAACAGGGGGCAGGGAAGCTTTCTTT. Protein sequence: CASGPTGGREAFF. This chain uses TRBV11-3 with TRBJ1-1; 9 bases are a match to TRBD1. Germline V gene data show CDR1 as SGHNT and CDR2 as YENEEA. The CDR3 covers 13 residues. V shed 8 bases and J 8 bases; nucleotides not matched to a gene: 9.

The CDR3 DNA sequence: TGTGCCAGCAGCTTTGGGGGGATAGCTTTCTTT. Amino acids: CASSFGGIAFF. The V and J genes are TRBV7-9 and TRBJ1-1; TRBD1 is a possible D gene (5 bases). The germline CDR1 and CDR2 sequences are SEHNR and FQNEAQ (reference sequence). V was clipped by 3 bases and J by 10 bases, with 9 bases between them. The CDR3 is 11 amino acids.

The V and J genes are TRBV30 and TRBJ2-3; D remains unclear. From germline, CDR1 is GTSNPN and CDR2 SVGIG (reference sequence). The V end lost 1 base, the J end lost 0 bases, and 5 bases lay between the germline ends. There are 13 residues in the CDR3. The CDR3 sequence is CAWSATSTDTQYF. The CDR3 nucleotides are TGTGCCTGGAGTGCTACTAGCACAGATACGCAGTATTTT.

This chain connects TRBV7-3 to TRBJ2-2, with D maybe TRBD2 (6 bases). Deletions cut 5 bases from V and 3 bases from J, with 13 bases between. The CDR3 consists of 15 residues. Germline V CDR1 and CDR2: SGHTA, FQGTGA. DNA of the CDR3: TGTGCCAGCAGCCCCTCGACTAGGGACACCGGGGAGCTGTTTTTT. Translated: CASSPSTRDTGELFF. The full variable domain, with the rest looked up from reference TRBV7-3 and TRBJ2-2, is GAGVSQTPSNKVTEKGKYVELRCDPISGHTALYWYRQSLGQGPEFLIYFQGTGAADDSGLPNDRFFAVRPEGSVSTLKIQRTERGDSAVYLCASSPSTRDTGELFFGEGSRLTVL.

The genes are TRBV11-2 and TRBJ2-5, with a weak D call TRBD1 (6 bases). The CDR3 covers 15 residues. CDR1 and CDR2 (germline): SGHAT, FQNNGV. Trimming took 4 bases from V and 2 from J, leaving 14 bases between them. Written as DNA, the CDR3 is TGTGCCAGCAGCTCCAGGGGAGTGGCGCAAGAGACCCAGTACTTC. This sequence encodes CASSSRGVAQETQYF.

The rearrangement joins TRBV7-9 to TRBJ2-7, with D possibly matching TRBD1 (7 bases). CDR3 length: 15 residues. The ends were cut back, 1 base at V and 5 bases at J, with 15 bases in the middle. In germline, CDR1 is SEHNR, CDR2 FQNEAQ (reference sequence). DNA for the CDR3: TGTGCCAGCAGCTTAGTCGGCAGGGGGGTGAACGAGCAGTACTTC. Its protein is CASSLVGRGVNEQYF.

This rearrangement joins TRBV30 to TRBJ1-1; perhaps TRBD1 as D (5 bases). The CDR3 covers 13 residues. Germline values: CDR1 GTSNPN, CDR2 SVGIG (reference sequence). V was trimmed by 0 bases and J by 4 bases, leaving 9 bases between them. CDR3 DNA sequence: TGTGCCTGGAGTGTACTCCAGGGCACTGAAGCTTTCTTT. This sequence encodes CAWSVLQGTEAFF.

This clone was detected once. V usage is TRBV6-5 and J usage is TRBJ2-7, with 7 bases fitting TRBD1. The CDR3 is made up of 14 amino acids. In germline, CDR1 is MNHEY, CDR2 SVGAGI. The junction had 7 bases not matched to a gene; V was cut back by 6 bases and J by 2 bases. CDR3 sequence: CASRRGQLAYEQYF. CDR3 nucleotide sequence: TGTGCCAGCAGAAGGGGACAGCTGGCCTACGAGCAGTACTTC.

This clone turned up a few times. The chain joins TRBV10-1 to TRBJ2-7; 8 positions match TRBD2. With V trimmed by 0 bases and J by 13 bases, 5 bases remained unmatched. Germline CDR1 is WNHNN and CDR2 is SYGVQD (reference sequence). This CDR3 region has 12 residues. CDR3 in amino acids: CASSESRSGRYF. The CDR3 nucleotides are TGCGCCAGCAGTGAGTCAAGGAGCGGGAGATACTTC.

This chain joins TRBV5-1 and TRBJ2-7; TRBD1 might be the D (8 bases). In germline, CDR1 is SGHRS, CDR2 YFSETQ. The CDR3 has 15 amino acids. V lost 4 bases to trimming and J lost 2 bases, with 16 bases between them. The CDR3 DNA is TGCGCCAGCAGCGTGACAGGGGCGGGGGCCTACGAGCAGTACTTC. It is translated as CASSVTGAGAYEQYF. The whole variable domain, filled in from reference TRBV5-1 and TRBJ2-7, reads KAGVTQTPRYLIKTRGQQVTLSCSPISGHRSVSWYQQTPGQGLQFLFEYFSETQRNKGNFPGRFSGRQFSNSRSEMNVSTLELGDSALYLCASSVTGAGAYEQYFGPGTRLTVT.

The CDR3 spells CASSQDQYGYTF. The DNA of the CDR3 is TGCGCCAGCAGCCAAGATCAGTATGGCTACACCTTC. V gene TRBV4-3 combines with J gene TRBJ1-2, with no clear D. Trimming took off 0 bases at V and 5 bases at J, with 4 bases between the two ends. This CDR3 is built from 12 residues. Germline V gives CDR1 LGHNA, CDR2 YSLEER.

The rearrangement links TRBV2 to TRBJ2-3, with 8 bases fitting TRBD2. The J segment lost 3 bases and the V segment lost 6 bases, leaving 5 bases of the junction unmatched. The germline CDR1 and CDR2 sequences are SNHLY and FYNNEI. CDR3 size: 14 residues. In DNA, the CDR3 is TGTGCCAGCAGCTCCGGGACTAGAACAGATACGCAGTATTTT. Its protein product is CASSSGTRTDTQYF.

The J gene is TRBJ2-2, the V gene TRBV7-9; tentative D call: TRBD2 (6 bases). V lost 5 bases, J lost 6 bases, and 19 bases lay in between. The V gene's germline CDR1 is SEHNR and CDR2 FQNEAQ (reference sequence). The CDR3 covers 16 residues. The CDR3 region is CASSPTWGELPGELFF. CDR3 sequence (DNA): TGTGCCAGCAGCCCAACCTGGGGGGAGCTCCCCGGGGAGCTGTTTTTT.

The rearrangement links TRBV29-1 to TRBJ1-2; TRBD1 might be the D (6 bases). The V gene lost 0 bases and the J gene lost 4 bases, with 6 bases spanning the gap. The V gene's germline CDR1 is SQVTM and CDR2 ANQGSEA. The CDR3 covers 12 residues. The CDR3, as DNA: TGCAGCGTTGAAGAACAGGGCTATGGCTACACCTTC. It codes for CSVEEQGYGYTF.

The chain is built from TRBV7-8 and TRBJ2-7; D is uncertain. Trimming pared 5 bases from V and 0 bases from J, leaving 11 bases between. The V gene's germline CDR1 is SGHVS and CDR2 FQNEAQ. The CDR3 has 14 residues. This CDR3 is CASSPPLYSYEQYF. CDR3 nucleotides: TGTGCCAGCAGCCCACCACTATACTCCTACGAGCAGTACTTC.

The chain is built from TRBV5-4 and TRBJ1-1; 10 nucleotides match TRBD1. The length of the CDR3 is 14 residues. V was clipped by 4 bases and J by 2 bases; unmatched bases: 2. The germline V gene has CDR1 SGHNT and CDR2 YYREEE (reference sequence). As DNA, the CDR3 is TGTGCCAGCAGCCGGGACAGGGGAAACACTGAAGCTTTCTTT. It codes for CASSRDRGNTEAFF.

V usage is TRBV30 and J usage is TRBJ1-4, with D unclear. Trimming pared 1 base from V and 7 bases from J, leaving 4 bases between. From germline, CDR1 is GTSNPN and CDR2 SVGIG (reference sequence). The CDR3 runs to 11 residues. The CDR3 DNA is TGTGCCTGGAGTGGGAGTGAAAAACTGTTTTTT. This sequence encodes CAWSGSEKLFF.

The chain couples TRBV27 to TRBJ2-1, with 12 bases identical to TRBD2. With V trimmed by 5 bases and J by 9 bases, 14 bases remained unmatched. This CDR3 region has 17 residues. Germline loops: CDR1 MNHEY, CDR2 SMNVEV (reference sequence). The CDR3 reads CASSAGNGLAGTSEQFF. The CDR3 bases are TGTGCCAGCAGTGCCGGAAACGGACTAGCGGGAACCAGTGAGCAGTTCTTC.

The J gene is TRBJ2-1, the V gene TRBV7-3; 9 bases match TRBD2. Germline assignment: CDR1 SGHTA and CDR2 FQGTGA. With V trimmed by 5 bases and J by 4 bases, 12 bases remained unmatched. CDR3 length: 17 residues. The CDR3 is CASSPLGAGGPYNEQFF. The CDR3 DNA reads TGTGCCAGCAGCCCCCTAGGTGCGGGAGGGCCTTACAATGAGCAGTTCTTC.

The count of this clone is one. The CDR3 sequence: CASRSGLAVDTQYF. Here the CDR3 DNA reads TGTGCCAGCAGATCGGGACTAGCGGTCGATACGCAGTATTTT. The rearrangement uses TRBV6-5 and TRBJ2-3, with 11 bases aligning to TRBD2. Per the germline V gene, CDR1 is MNHEY and CDR2 is SVGAGI. V shed 6 bases, J shed 6 bases, and the junction held 5 bases outside the gene matches. CDR3 length: 14 residues.

The V call is TRBV6-6, the J call TRBJ1-5; D unresolved. V was trimmed by 6 bases and J by 6 bases, leaving 9 bases between them. The CDR3 is made up of 12 amino acids. The germline V gene encodes CDR1 MNHNY and CDR2 SVGAGI (reference sequence). This CDR3 reads CASSPLPQPQHF. The CDR3 region has the DNA TGTGCCAGCAGCCCCCTCCCTCAGCCCCAGCATTTT.

The J gene is TRBJ2-2, the V gene TRBV6-5; maybe TRBD2 (5 bases). The CDR3 length is 14 residues. CDR1 is MNHEY and CDR2 is SVGAGI in the germline V gene. The germline V and J ends were trimmed by 0 bases and 3 bases, with 5 bases remaining between them. The CDR3 sequence is CASSYSRDTGELFF. The CDR3 coding sequence is TGTGCCAGCAGTTACTCGAGGGACACCGGGGAGCTGTTTTTT.

The gene calls are TRBV6-5 and TRBJ1-3; D call uncertain. Germline V gene data show CDR1 as MNHEY and CDR2 as SVGAGI. V was clipped by 4 bases and J by 2 bases, with 12 bases between them. The CDR3 extends over 15 amino acids. CDR3 residues: CASSSSRQAGNTIYF. The CDR3 nucleotides are TGTGCCAGCAGTTCCTCTAGGCAGGCTGGAAACACCATATATTTT.

V usage is TRBV4-1 and J usage is TRBJ1-1; D gene unclear. The CDR3 is made up of 15 amino acids. From germline, CDR1 is MGHRA and CDR2 YSYEKL. With 1 base removed from V and 3 bases from J, the gap between germline ends came to 12 bases. The CDR3 is CASSQAPFFDTEAFF. The CDR3 DNA sequence: TGCGCCAGCAGCCAAGCCCCGTTTTTCGACACTGAAGCTTTCTTT.

The sample holds one count of this clone. J is TRBJ1-2 and V is TRBV11-2; D is uncertain. Germline V CDR1 and CDR2: SGHAT, FQNNGV. Trimming left V 2 bases short and J 8 bases short, with 15 bases between. This CDR3 has 14 amino acids. The CDR3 spells CASSLWEGAGGYTF. The CDR3 DNA sequence: TGTGCCAGCAGCTTATGGGAAGGCGCGGGGGGCTACACCTTC. The complete variable domain, with remaining parts taken from reference TRBV11-2 and TRBJ1-2, reads EAGVAQSPRYKIIEKRQSVAFWCNPISGHATLYWYQQILGQGPKLLIQFQNNGVVDDSQLPKDRFSAERLKGVDSTLKIQPAKLEDSAVYLCASSLWEGAGGYTFGSGTRLTVV.

The chain has TRBV19 and TRBJ2-7; the match to TRBD2 covers 8 bases. Trimming cost V 7 bases and J 0 bases; bases outside gene matches: 2. Germline V CDR1 and CDR2: LNHDA, SQIVND (reference sequence). CDR3 length: 13 residues. CDR3 DNA sequence: TGTGCCAGTAAGGGGACTAGCTCCTACGAGCAGTACTTC. It translates to CASKGTSSYEQYF.